A selection of T cell receptor beta chains follows, all from one sample in a study of neurological immune-mediated disorders. TCRdb independently ran MiXCR on the 5' RACE reads; one entry per CDR3 protein. This table holds 70,000 to 90,000 distinct CDR3 sequences, approximately 5% found once. The material sequenced was PBMCs. The receptors come from a woman aged 25 to 39 with multiple sclerosis. CDR3s include the opening cysteine and the closing phenylalanine or tryptophan. The D gene is left open where the match is weak. Not all rows give a size; the values are once, few, many and, for expanded clones, a class.

D: .; size: .; V: TRBV5-1; J: TRBJ2-1; DNA: TGCGCCAGCAGCTTGGGAGGGAAGATTTCGATCAATGAGCAGTTCTTC; CDR3: CASSLGGKISINEQFF
D: TRBD2; size: many; V: TRBV5-1; J: TRBJ2-5; DNA: TGCGCCAGCAGCTTGGTCCCGGGAGGGGCGCAAGAGACCCAGTACTTC; CDR3: CASSLVPGGAQETQYF
D: .; size: many; V: TRBV10-2; J: TRBJ2-3; DNA: TGCGCCAGCAGTGGTCCTTTAGCCCGGGTCACAGATACGCAGTATTTT; CDR3: CASSGPLARVTDTQYF
D: .; size: many; V: TRBV20-1; J: TRBJ2-2; DNA: TGCAGTGCTAGAGTTGCTGACACCGGGGAGCTGTTTTTT; CDR3: CSARVADTGELFF
D: TRBD1; size: many; V: TRBV5-1; J: TRBJ2-6; DNA: TGCGCCAGCAGCTTGGGAACAGGGGCCGGGGCCAACGTCCTGACTTTC; CDR3: CASSLGTGAGANVLTF
D: TRBD1; size: many; V: TRBV5-1; J: TRBJ2-2; DNA: TGCGCCAGCAGCTTGAATCCCGACAGGGCGAACACCGGGGAGCTGTTTTTT; CDR3: CASSLNPDRANTGELFF
D: TRBD2; size: many; V: TRBV5-1; J: TRBJ2-1; DNA: TGCGCCAGCAGCTCGACTAGCGGGCCCTACAATGAGCAGTTCTTC; CDR3: CASSSTSGPYNEQFF
D: .; size: many; V: TRBV20-1; J: TRBJ1-5; DNA: TGCAGTGCTAGAGACCCCTACAGGCGCAATCAGCCCCAGCATTTT; CDR3: CSARDPYRRNQPQHF
D: .; size: many; V: TRBV7-9; J: TRBJ1-3; DNA: TGTGCCAGCAGCTCCCATATTGGAGTCTCTGGAAACACCATATATTTT; CDR3: CASSSHIGVSGNTIYF
D: TRBD2; size: many; V: TRBV12-3/TRBV12-4; J: TRBJ2-5; DNA: TGTGCCAGCAGTAAACTCCCCGGGGGGCAAGAGACCCAGTACTTC; CDR3: CASSKLPGGQETQYF
D: .; size: many; V: TRBV5-1; J: TRBJ1-1; DNA: TGCGCCAGCAGCTGGGGGGTGTCAGGCCTCGTGGGGGCTGAAGCTTTCTTT; CDR3: CASSWGVSGLVGAEAFF
D: .; size: .; V: TRBV10-3; J: TRBJ2-7; DNA: TGTGCCATCAGTGAGTATCAGACAGGACGATACGAGCAGTACTTC; CDR3: CAISEYQTGRYEQYF
D: TRBD1; size: many; V: TRBV12-3/TRBV12-4; J: TRBJ2-3; DNA: TGTGCCAGCAGTATAGCGACAGGGTGGACAGATACGCAGTATTTT; CDR3: CASSIATGWTDTQYF
D: .; size: many; V: TRBV5-1; J: TRBJ1-2; DNA: TGCGCCAGCAGCTTGGAAGACTATGGCTACACCTTC; CDR3: CASSLEDYGYTF
D: .; size: medium-sized; V: TRBV7-8; J: TRBJ2-1; DNA: TGTGCCAGCAGCTTAAGAGGGTGGGAGCAGTTCTTC; CDR3: CASSLRGWEQFF
D: .; size: few; V: TRBV20-1; J: TRBJ1-5; DNA: TGCAGTGCGGAAGGGACGGACTACAATCAGCCCCAGCATTTT; CDR3: CSAEGTDYNQPQHF
D: .; size: many; V: TRBV7-2; J: TRBJ2-1; DNA: TGTGCCAGCAGCTCAGCGGCCTGGGATGAGCAGTTCTTC; CDR3: CASSSAAWDEQFF
D: .; size: .; V: TRBV18; J: TRBJ2-2; DNA: TGTGCCAGCTCACCATCGGAGACCGGGGAGCTGTTTTTT; CDR3: CASSPSETGELFF
D: .; size: .; V: TRBV7-6; J: TRBJ1-5; DNA: TGTGCCAGCAGCCTCAGTACAGGGAGCAATCAGCCCCAGCATTTT; CDR3: CASSLSTGSNQPQHF
D: TRBD1; size: .; V: TRBV5-1; J: TRBJ2-5; DNA: TGCGCCAGCAGCCAGGACCCCGGGACAGAAGAGACCCAGTACTTC; CDR3: CASSQDPGTEETQYF
D: TRBD1; size: many; V: TRBV12-3/TRBV12-4; J: TRBJ1-2; DNA: TGTGCCAGCAGTTCCCCCGGGACAGGGCTTTTCACGAATGGCTACACCTTC; CDR3: CASSSPGTGLFTNGYTF
D: .; size: many; V: TRBV10-3; J: TRBJ1-4; DNA: TGTGCCATCAGTGGTACAGGGGAAAAACTGTTTTTT; CDR3: CAISGTGEKLFF
D: .; size: medium-sized; V: TRBV20-1; J: TRBJ2-5; DNA: TGCAGTGCTAGAGATGGGGGCCCGGAAGAGACCCAGTACTTC; CDR3: CSARDGGPEETQYF
D: TRBD2; size: many; V: TRBV18; J: TRBJ2-1; DNA: TGTGCCAGCTCACCACGGAACGGCGGGGGGGCCGGTAATGAGCAGTTCTTC; CDR3: CASSPRNGGGAGNEQFF
D: .; size: .; V: TRBV20-1; J: TRBJ2-3; DNA: TGCAGTGCTAGAGTGGCAGATACGCAGTATTTT; CDR3: CSARVADTQYF
D: .; size: many; V: TRBV3-1; J: TRBJ2-7; DNA: TGTGCCAGCAGCCAAGGTCCGAATAGCAGATCCTACGAGCAGTACTTC; CDR3: CASSQGPNSRSYEQYF
D: TRBD1; size: many; V: TRBV5-1; J: TRBJ1-1; DNA: TGCGCCAGCAGCTCCAGACAGGGGTTGATGAACACTGAAGCTTTCTTT; CDR3: CASSSRQGLMNTEAFF
D: .; size: many; V: TRBV5-1; J: TRBJ2-3; DNA: TGCGCCAGCAGCTTGGGGATGCGAAACCCAGATACGCAGTATTTT; CDR3: CASSLGMRNPDTQYF
D: .; size: many; V: TRBV5-1; J: TRBJ1-5; DNA: TGCGCCAGCAGCTATGGGGGAAATCAGCCCCAGCATTTT; CDR3: CASSYGGNQPQHF
D: .; size: many; V: TRBV27; J: TRBJ2-1; DNA: TGTGCCAGCAGTCCACAGGGCGATGAGCAGTTCTTC; CDR3: CASSPQGDEQFF
D: TRBD1; size: many; V: TRBV3-1; J: TRBJ2-7; DNA: TGTGCCAGCAGCCAAGCTTGGACAGGGATTTTTTACGAGCAGTACTTC; CDR3: CASSQAWTGIFYEQYF
D: TRBD1; size: few; V: TRBV6-5; J: TRBJ2-3; DNA: TGTGCCAGCACCCCAGGGACAGGGGTGACAGATACGCAGTATTTT; CDR3: CASTPGTGVTDTQYF